This T cell receptor (beta chain) was captured in a study of cytomegalovirus exposure and HLA in healthy donors. General observations from the study: Analysis performed later showed TCR beta chains linked to HLA being more clonally expanded than equally common others. Most TCR sequences were seen very rarely across donors, but some public TCRs occurred in many. In a later analysis, TCR beta V- and J-gene trimming was associated with a missense DCLRE1C variant. In vitro confirmation showed three CMV-associated chains to be CMV antigen specific.

It was with 60 Vbeta and 13 Jbeta primers that the PCR ran. The repertoire was sequenced with immunoSEQ multiplex PCR; TCRdb's copy has only in-frame clones and lacks some. The sample shows 150,000 or so clones, more than 70% of them seen only once. With regard to this clone: Its antigen remains unidentified. The junction differs from germline at one of its ends, possibly a read error.

CDR3 length: 15 amino acids. In germline, CDR1 is SEHNR, CDR2 FQNEAQ (reference sequence). The source is a man aged 35-49 years in good health and CMV-seronegative. Specimen: PBMCs. V and J are TRBV7-9 and TRBJ1-1; tentatively, D is TRBD1 (5 bases). CDR3 DNA sequence: TGTTCCAGCAGCTCCCGCGAGACAGCGAACACTGAAGCTTTCTTT. Protein: CSSSSRETANTEAFF.